This note documents a single T cell receptor (beta chain) sequence. The sample belongs to a study of shared clonotypes between healthy human individuals. Study-wide context: Ranging from 18 to 49 in age, donors were a couple of women and a few men.

200 ng DNA, 30,000 or so T cell genomes, went into each sorted-subset replicate PCR. Under the authors' procedure: Filtering was not the same, since immunoSEQ gave junction-only sequences without quality scores. Data came from immunoSEQ multiplex PCR; TCRdb stores just in-frame clones and leaves some out. The D gene and trimming were derived from the DNA, and the V and J assignments and clone size from that table. In the table there are 2 million to 2.5 million clones, nearly 97% of which are singletons. Trimming pared 3 bases from V and 2 bases from J, leaving 4 bases between. Germline assignment: CDR1 SEHNR and CDR2 FQNEAQ (reference sequence). This CDR3 is built from 13 residues.

The chain has TRBV7-9 and TRBJ2-2; D is unresolved. Sequencing used naive CD4+ T cells sorted from blood. Sample subset: CD45RA+ positively selected. The sequence came from a man aged 18 to 30 in good health. The CDR3 nucleotides are TGTGCCAGCAGCTTGCTTAACACCGGGGAGCTGTTTTTT. Its translation: CASSLLNTGELFF.